This TCR beta chain was sequenced in a study of blood T cell repertoires in COVID-19 (TCRdb year 2020). In terms of the full investigation: Collaborator samples came from the United States, Italy and Spain and covered acute and convalescent phases of COVID-19. HLA class I and class II types, where available, came from metadata supplied by the sample provider rather than from assay-based typing. Subjects who had been exposed to COVID-19, were actively infected with it, or had recovered from it provided the deeply sampled blood TCRbeta repertoires that made up the dataset. The material from the prospective study consisted of cDNA or gDNA derived from T cells, B-cell-depleted T cells, or PBMCs. The repertoires were released in a freely available public database meant as a resource for research on the immune response to SARS-CoV-2. Nearly every sample came with metadata listing a de-identified subject ID, COVID-19 status, age in years and sex. The samples were drawn from the first 160 participants of the ongoing ImmuneRACE study and from 950 to 1,500 subjects provided by 6 global collaborators. The investigation overall reported the following: The amount of clinical and demographic metadata varied by source and participant and was provided uncurated.

From the cysteine through the phenylalanine, the CDR3 covers 13 amino acids. The entry retains the CDR3 DNA only, 39 bases that are in frame from base 1. The trim is 4 bases for V and 8 bases for J, with a gap of 17 bases between the germline ends. The CDR1 and CDR2 encoded by the germline V gene (reference sequence) are GTSNPN and SVGIG. To note about this clone: No cognate antigen has been identified for it. Base qualities were left out, and no much larger clone turns up one base away.

Enrolling through a virtual design, the prospective study's participants ranged in age from roughly 18 to 95 years and lived across 24 United States geographic areas. To assign participants to cohorts, the prospective study relied on clinical history that participants themselves reported in a screening survey and a study questionnaire. Recovered participants in ImmuneRACE Cohort 3 were defined by two consecutive negative NP/OP PCR tests, clearance by a healthcare professional, or resolution of symptoms. Each participant in the prospective study had whole blood, serum and a nasopharyngeal or oropharyngeal swab collected by mobile phlebotomists. Additional blood draws and questionnaires over an approximately 2-month period could optionally be provided by prospective study participants. Before DNA extraction, blood samples from the prospective study were shipped at room temperature or frozen. TCRbeta CDR3 regions were amplified from genomic DNA using the immunoSEQ Assay, a bias-controlled multiplex PCR. The study's own analysis went as follows. The number of nucleated cells in each sample was estimated by amplification of reference gene primers within the assay. To quantify the absolute abundance of each unique TCRbeta CDR3 rearrangement, sequence reads were collapsed and filtered. For each sample, productive Simpson clonality was calculated as the square root of Simpson's diversity index across productive rearrangements. The immuneACCESS repertoire file appears here via TCRdb, limited to in-frame rearrangements. These files lack a portion of the clones; in checked studies, under half of the deficit traces to unresolved V genes, and the cause of the others is not known. That table furnishes V, J and clone size, whereas the DNA furnished D and trimming. This sample holds roughly 250,000 clones; roughly 86% were observed only once. The biggest ten clones account for approximately 2% of the sample.

The receptor was derived from a woman aged 45 to 65 who had recovered from COVID-19. The chain was built from TRBV30 and TRBJ1-1; a tentative D call is TRBD1 (5 bases match). Sequenced: PBMCs or T cells enriched from blood (not recorded which). The DNA sequence follows: TGTGCCTGGACTTGGGCGCCGGGGGGGGAAGCTTTCTTT. It encodes CAWTWAPGGEAFF.